This T cell receptor beta chain was sequenced for a study of blood T cell repertoires in COVID-19. Background on the study: Samples of COVID-19 (acute and convalescent) were obtained from the United States, Italy and Spain. Sources were T cells, B-cell-depleted T cells, or PBMCs; the material itself was cDNA or gDNA.

Germline V CDR1 and CDR2: KGHDR, SFDVKD. V was pared by 7 bases and J by 5 bases, with 23 bases between. This CDR3 region has 17 residues. Methods used by the authors: Reference gene primers were amplified, and this amplification served to estimate nucleated cell counts. The assay was immunoSEQ multiplex PCR, and TCRdb's table has in-frame clones only and misses some. V and J calls and clone size come straight from that table; D and trimming were deduced from the DNA. The sample contains 85,000 to 110,000 clones, about 92% of which appear only once. The rearrangement joins TRBV24-1 to TRBJ2-1, with TRBD1 as a possible D gene (6 bases). Sequenced: peripheral blood. This sequence originates from a woman aged 80 or over in a cohort sampled during active COVID-19. CDR3 amino acids: CATSDPHRDTHDNEQFF. CDR3 nucleotide sequence: TGTGCCACCAGCGACCCACACCGGGACACTCACGACAATGAGCAGTTCTTC.